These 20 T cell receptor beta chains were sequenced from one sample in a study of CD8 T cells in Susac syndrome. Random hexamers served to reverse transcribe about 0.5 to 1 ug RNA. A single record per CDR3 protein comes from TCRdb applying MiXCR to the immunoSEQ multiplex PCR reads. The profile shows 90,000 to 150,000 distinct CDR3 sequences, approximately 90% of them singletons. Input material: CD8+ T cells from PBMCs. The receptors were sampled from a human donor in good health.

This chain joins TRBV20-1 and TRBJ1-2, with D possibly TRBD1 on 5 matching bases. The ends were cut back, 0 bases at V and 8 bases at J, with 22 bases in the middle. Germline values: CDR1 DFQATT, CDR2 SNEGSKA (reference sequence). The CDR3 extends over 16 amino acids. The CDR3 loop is CSARDLGGGRGKGYTF. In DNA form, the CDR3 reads TGCAGTGCTAGAGATCTCGGGGGGGGACGGGGTAAAGGCTACACCTTC.

CDR3 nucleotides: TGTGCCAGCAGCCCCGACGAGTTAAGGGAGCAGTACTTC. Its translation is CASSPDELREQYF. The chain couples TRBV7-3 to TRBJ2-7; D uncertain. The CDR3 totals 13 residues. CDR1 and CDR2 from the germline V gene are SGHTA and FQGTGA. The V end was cut by 5 bases, the J end by 7 bases, with 15 bases between.

The CDR3 reads CASSPRAGNYEQYF. The CDR3 region has the DNA TGTGCCAGCAGCCCCAGGGCAGGGAACTACGAGCAGTACTTC. The chain couples TRBV7-3 to TRBJ2-7, with D tentatively TRBD1 (5 bases). The germline gives CDR1 SGHTA, CDR2 FQGTGA. The CDR3 runs 14 residues. Trimming left V 5 bases short and J 3 bases short, with 14 bases between.

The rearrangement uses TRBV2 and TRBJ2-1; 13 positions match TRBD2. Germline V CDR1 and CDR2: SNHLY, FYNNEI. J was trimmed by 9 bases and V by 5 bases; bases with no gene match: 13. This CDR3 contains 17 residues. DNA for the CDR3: TGTGCCAGCAGTTGGTCCTTAACTAGCGGGGGGGACGGTGAGCAGTTCTTC. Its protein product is CASSWSLTSGGDGEQFF.

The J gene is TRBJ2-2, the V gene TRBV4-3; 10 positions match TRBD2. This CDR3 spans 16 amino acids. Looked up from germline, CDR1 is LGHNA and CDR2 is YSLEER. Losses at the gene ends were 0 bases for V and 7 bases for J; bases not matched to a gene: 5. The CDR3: CASSQDLAGVVGELFF. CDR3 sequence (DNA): TGCGCCAGCAGCCAAGATCTAGCGGGAGTCGTCGGGGAGCTGTTTTTT.

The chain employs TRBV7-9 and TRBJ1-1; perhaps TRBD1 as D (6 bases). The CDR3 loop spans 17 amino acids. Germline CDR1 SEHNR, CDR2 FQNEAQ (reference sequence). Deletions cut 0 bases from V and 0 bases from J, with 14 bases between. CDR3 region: CASSLAKVGGMNTEAFF. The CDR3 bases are TGTGCCAGCAGCTTAGCCAAGGTGGGGGGCATGAACACTGAAGCTTTCTTT.

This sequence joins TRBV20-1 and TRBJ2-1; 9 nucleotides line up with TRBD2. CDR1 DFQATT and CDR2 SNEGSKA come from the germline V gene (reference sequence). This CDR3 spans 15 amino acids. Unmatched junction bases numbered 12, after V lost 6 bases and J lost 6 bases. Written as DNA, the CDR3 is TGCAGTGCCGCGGGGCTAGCGGGGCTCGTCAATGAGCAGTTCTTC. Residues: CSAAGLAGLVNEQFF.

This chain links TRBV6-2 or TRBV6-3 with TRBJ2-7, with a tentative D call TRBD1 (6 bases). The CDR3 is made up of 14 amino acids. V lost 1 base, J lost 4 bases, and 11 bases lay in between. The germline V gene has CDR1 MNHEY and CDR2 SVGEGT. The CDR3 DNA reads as TGTGCCAGCAGTTACTTGACCGGACAGTACGAGCAGTACTTC. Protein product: CASSYLTGQYEQYF.

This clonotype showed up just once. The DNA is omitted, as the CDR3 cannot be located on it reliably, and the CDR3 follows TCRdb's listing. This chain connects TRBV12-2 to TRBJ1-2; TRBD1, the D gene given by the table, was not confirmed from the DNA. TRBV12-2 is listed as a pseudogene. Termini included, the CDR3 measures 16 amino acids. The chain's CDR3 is CASRLGVARGNYGYTF.

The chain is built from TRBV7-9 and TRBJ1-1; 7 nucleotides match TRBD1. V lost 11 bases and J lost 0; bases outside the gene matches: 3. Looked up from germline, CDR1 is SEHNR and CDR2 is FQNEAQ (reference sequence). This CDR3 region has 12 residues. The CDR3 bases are TGTGCCGCGGGACAGTTGAACACTGAAGCTTTCTTT. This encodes CAAGQLNTEAFF. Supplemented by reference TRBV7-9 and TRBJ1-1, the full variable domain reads DTGVSQNPRHKITKRGQNVTFRCDPISEHNRLYWYRQTLGQGPEFLTYFQNEAQLEKSRLLSDRFSAERPKGSFSTLEIQRTEQGDSAMYLCAAGQLNTEAFFGQGTRLTVV.

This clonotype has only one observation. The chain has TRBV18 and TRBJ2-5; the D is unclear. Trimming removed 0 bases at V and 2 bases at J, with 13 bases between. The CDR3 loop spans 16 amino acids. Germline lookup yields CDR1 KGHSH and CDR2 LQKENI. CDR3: CASSPPGPSLQETQYF. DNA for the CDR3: TGTGCCAGCTCACCACCGGGCCCCAGCTTACAAGAGACCCAGTACTTC.

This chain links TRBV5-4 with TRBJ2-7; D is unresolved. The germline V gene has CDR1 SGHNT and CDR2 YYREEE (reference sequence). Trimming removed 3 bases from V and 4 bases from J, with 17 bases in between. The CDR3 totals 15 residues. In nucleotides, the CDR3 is TGTGCCAGCAGCTCCGGAATAGAGGTGGAATACGAGCAGTACTTC. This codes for CASSSGIEVEYEQYF.

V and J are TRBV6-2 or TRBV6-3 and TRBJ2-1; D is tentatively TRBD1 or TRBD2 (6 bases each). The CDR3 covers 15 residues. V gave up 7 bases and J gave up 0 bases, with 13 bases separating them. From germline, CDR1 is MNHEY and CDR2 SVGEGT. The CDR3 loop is CASTKQGGSYNEQFF. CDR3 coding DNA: TGTGCCAGCACCAAACAGGGAGGCTCCTACAATGAGCAGTTCTTC.

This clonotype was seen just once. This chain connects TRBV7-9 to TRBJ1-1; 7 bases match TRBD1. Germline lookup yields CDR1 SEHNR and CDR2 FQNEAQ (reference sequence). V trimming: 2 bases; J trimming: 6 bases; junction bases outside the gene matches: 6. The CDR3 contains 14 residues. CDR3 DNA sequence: TGTGCCAGCAGCTTAAAGGGGGCCGCCTCTGAAGCTTTCTTT. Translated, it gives CASSLKGAASEAFF.

This CDR3 is CASSHGETQYF. CDR3 coding DNA: TGTGCCAGCAGCCATGGGGAGACCCAGTACTTC. V gene TRBV5-5 combines with J gene TRBJ2-5; D uncertain. The CDR3 has 11 amino acids. Germline V CDR1 and CDR2: SGHKS, YYEKEE (reference sequence). With 4 bases removed from V and 5 bases from J, the gap between germline ends came to 6 bases.

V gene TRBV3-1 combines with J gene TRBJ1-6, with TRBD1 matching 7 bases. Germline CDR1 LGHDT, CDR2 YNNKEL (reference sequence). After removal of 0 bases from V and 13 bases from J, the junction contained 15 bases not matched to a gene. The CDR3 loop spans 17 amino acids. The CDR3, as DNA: TGTGCCAGCAGCCAAGATGGTCGGGACAGAAGGTTTAGGCCCCTCCACTTT. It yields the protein CASSQDGRDRRFRPLHF.

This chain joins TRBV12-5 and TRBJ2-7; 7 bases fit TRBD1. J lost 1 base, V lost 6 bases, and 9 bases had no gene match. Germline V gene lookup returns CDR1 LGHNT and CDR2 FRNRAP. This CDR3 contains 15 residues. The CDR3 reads CASGNPTGVSYEQYF. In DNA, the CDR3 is TGTGCTAGTGGGAACCCAACAGGGGTTTCCTACGAGCAGTACTTC.

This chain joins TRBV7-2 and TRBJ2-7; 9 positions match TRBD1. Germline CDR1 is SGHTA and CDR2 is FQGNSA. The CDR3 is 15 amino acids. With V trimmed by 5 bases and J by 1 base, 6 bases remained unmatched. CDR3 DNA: TGTGCCAGCAGCGTCCGGGACAGGGCATCCTACGAGCAGTACTTC. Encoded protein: CASSVRDRASYEQYF.

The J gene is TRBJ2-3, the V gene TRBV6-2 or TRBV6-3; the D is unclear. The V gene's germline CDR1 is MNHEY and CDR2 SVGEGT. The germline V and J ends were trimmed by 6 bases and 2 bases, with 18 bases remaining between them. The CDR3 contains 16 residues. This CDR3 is CASSYHRSADTDTQYF. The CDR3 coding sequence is TGTGCCAGCAGCTACCATCGTTCCGCCGACACAGATACGCAGTATTTT.

CDR3 sequence: CASGPGSPGANVLTF. For the CDR3, the DNA is TGTGCCAGCGGGCCAGGGTCCCCTGGGGCCAACGTCCTGACTTTC. The chain carries TRBV5-6 and TRBJ2-6; D is possibly TRBD1 (5 bases). Germline V gives CDR1 SGHDT, CDR2 YYEEEE. The V and J ends lost 7 bases and 2 bases respectively, with 13 bases between them. This CDR3 has 15 residues.